This TCR beta chain is from a study of T cells after yellow fever vaccination (dated by TCRdb to between 2017 and 2020). Some background on the complete study: The SMART-Seq v4 Ultra Low Input RNA kit was used to prepare libraries from fractions with low cell numbers. To follow T-cell clones before and after primary and booster YFV17D yellow fever vaccination, bulk TCR alpha and beta repertoires were sequenced over time. Two healthy male donors made up the cohort, one aged 18 to 29 years and the other aged 30 to 39 years. Bulk PBMC replicates and cell subsets were isolated from blood drawn at multiple timepoints before and after both primary and secondary immunization.

The sample's treatment or condition, from its label and the paper: live attenuated yellow fever vaccine strain. At every blood-draw timepoint, two biological replicates of bulk PBMCs were collected. A standard Ficoll-Paque protocol was used to isolate PBMCs from peripheral blood. TriZol was used to extract RNA from bulk PBMCs, from CD4 and CD8 fractions, and from dextramer-positive and dextramer-negative fractions. A note on this clonotype: Its antigen is unknown. No base-level quality is on record; no much larger clone is a single base apart.

TCR cDNA was synthesized by 5'RACE template switching, through which a universal primer site and unique molecular identifiers were introduced. Priming for cDNA synthesis came from both the TCR alpha and TCR beta constant segments. Library amplification used two PCR steps, and the second PCR step added sample barcodes and sequencing adapters. Sequencing of libraries was performed on Illumina HiSeq 2500 (2x100 bp) or NovaSeq (2x150 bp). Concerning the study's data processing: MIGEC was used to demultiplex reads and collapse the reads into UMI consensus sequences, and MiXCR was used for V(D)J alignment. Vaccine-responding clonotypes were identified with edgeR using replicate PBMC samples, with FDR below 0.01 and a log2 fold change above 5 up to day 15 being required. Bulk clonotypes were assigned CD4 or CD8 identity according to which sequenced CD4 or CD8 repertoire held them at higher abundance. TCRdb applied fastp at Q25 and MiXCR to the public reads, then kept only in-frame beta chains. Under each unique CDR3 protein, matching rows form one entry showing the most common genes and DNA. These V and J calls rely on TCRdb rather than the paper's analysis. The sample table records around 550,000 distinct CDR3 sequences; 19% of these occur just once. Around an eighth of the sample goes to the ten largest clones.

The cysteine opens and the phenylalanine closes a CDR3 of 15 amino acids. Only CDR3 DNA remains: 45 bases, in frame from the first base. The study at large found these results: Compared with the primary T-cell response, the secondary T-cell response was faster but weaker, reaching its peak on day 5 rather than on day 15. The study included only two donors, which limits how far the findings can be generalized. Most clones expanded after primary vaccination (96% of CD4 and approximately 86% of CD8) were re-detected after the booster, suggesting that broad memory maintenance occurred. Because abundant contaminating clonotypes from the bulk population could be contained in FACS-sorted repertoires, computational filtering was required. A small share of clonotypes occurred in both CD4 and CD8 compartments, likely arising from convergent recombination.

The chain is assembled from TRBV21-1 and TRBJ2-1; TRBD1 is taken as the D call from the table, unchecked against the DNA. TRBV21-1 has pseudogene status. The specimen was PBMCs, collected 15 days after the yellow fever booster vaccination. The clonotype was recovered from a man aged 30-40 years who received the YFV17D yellow fever vaccine. CDR3 region: CASSTPGPRPNEQFF. The nucleotide sequence reads as follows: TGTGCCAGCAGCACACCGGGACCCAGACCCAATGAGCAGTTCTTC.